This T cell receptor beta chain is drawn from a study of T cell repertoires in cytomegalovirus infection. Looking at the study overall: A matching HLA type, together with CMV infection, was signaled by public TCR beta signatures.

CDR3 length: 15 residues. Germline V lookup: CDR1 DFQATT, CDR2 SNEGSKA (reference sequence). The junction had 12 bases not matched to a gene; V was cut back by 6 bases and J by 1 base. MiXCR was run by TCRdb on the reads, yielding one entry per CDR3 protein. The repertoire consists of roughly 310,000 distinct CDR3 sequences, with about a sixth occurring once and the leading ten covering around 12%. This clonotype has a handful of counts. Input material: PBMCs. The rearrangement links TRBV20-1 to TRBJ2-7; 7 nucleotides match TRBD1. The clonotype originates from a human donor in good health (CMV status not recorded). Some clones in this sample may be carry-over from other donors' samples. The CDR3 loop is CSARSGKGASYEQYF. In DNA form, the CDR3 reads TGCAGTGCCCGGTCTGGGAAGGGGGCATCCTACGAGCAGTACTTC.